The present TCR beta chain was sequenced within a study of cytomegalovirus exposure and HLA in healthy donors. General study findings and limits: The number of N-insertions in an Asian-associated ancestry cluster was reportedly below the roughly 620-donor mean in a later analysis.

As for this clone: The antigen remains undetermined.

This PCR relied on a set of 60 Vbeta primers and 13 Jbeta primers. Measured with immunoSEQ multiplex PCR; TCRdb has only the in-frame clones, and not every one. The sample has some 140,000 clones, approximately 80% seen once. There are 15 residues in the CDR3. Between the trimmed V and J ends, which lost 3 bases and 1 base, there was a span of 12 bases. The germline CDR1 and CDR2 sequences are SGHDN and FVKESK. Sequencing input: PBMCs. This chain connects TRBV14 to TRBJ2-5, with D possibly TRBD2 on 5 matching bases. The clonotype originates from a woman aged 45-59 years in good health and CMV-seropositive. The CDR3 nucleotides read TGTGCCAGCAGCCACCTAACTAGGGTCCAAGAGACCCAGTACTTC. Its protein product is CASSHLTRVQETQYF.